This T cell receptor (beta chain) comes out of a study of T cells in Graves' hyperthyroidism and ophthalmopathy. Out of approximately 10 ml of fresh peripheral blood came the PBMCs. Trimming took 2 bases from V and 1 from J, leaving 9 bases between them. The CDR3 sequence is 15 residues long. This clonotype was recorded many times. RNA transcripts served as the template for amplifying TCR beta CDR3 regions. Primed by the HTBI set, a first-round RT-PCR was run on the TCR CDR3. TCRdb re-called the multiplex PCR reads with MiXCR, one entry per CDR3 protein. In the table there are 90,000 to 120,000 distinct CDR3 sequences, approximately 15% of which are singletons.

The sample comprised blood. This chain joins TRBV12-3 or TRBV12-4 and TRBJ1-5; D remains unclear. The TCR was taken from a woman between 50 and 59 years old with Graves' hyperthyroidism. CDR3 protein: CASSLLSNSNQPQHF. The CDR3 DNA follows: TGTGCCAGCAGTTTATTGAGCAACAGCAATCAGCCCCAGCATTTT.